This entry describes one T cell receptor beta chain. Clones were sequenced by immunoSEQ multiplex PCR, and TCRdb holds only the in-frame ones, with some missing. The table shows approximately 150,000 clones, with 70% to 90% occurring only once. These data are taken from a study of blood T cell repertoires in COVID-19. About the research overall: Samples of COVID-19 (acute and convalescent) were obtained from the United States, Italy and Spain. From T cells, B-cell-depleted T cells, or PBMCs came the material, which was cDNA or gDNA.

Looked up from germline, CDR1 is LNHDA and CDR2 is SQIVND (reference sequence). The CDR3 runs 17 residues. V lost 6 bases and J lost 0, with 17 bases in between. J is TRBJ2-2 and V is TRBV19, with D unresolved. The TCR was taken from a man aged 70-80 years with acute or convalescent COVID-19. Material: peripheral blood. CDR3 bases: TGTGCCAGTAGCCAAGGCCCGACTCGACCGAACACCGGGGAGCTGTTTTTT. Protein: CASSQGPTRPNTGELFF.